This T cell receptor (beta chain) was recovered during a study of blood T cell repertoires in COVID-19. CDR1 and CDR2 from the germline V gene are LNHDA and SQIVND (reference sequence). The ends lost 5 bases at V and 3 bases at J; junction bases unmatched: 7. This CDR3 comprises 15 residues. The assay was immunoSEQ multiplex PCR, and TCRdb's table has in-frame clones only and misses some. In the table there are about 160,000 clones, 85% to 90% of which are singletons. The sequence was obtained from a woman in her 70s with acute or convalescent COVID-19. Sequencing was performed on peripheral blood. This sequence joins TRBV19 and TRBJ2-5; 9 nucleotides line up with TRBD2. CDR3 DNA sequence: TGTGCCAGTAGTGAATGGGCTAGCGGGAAAGAGACCCAGTACTTC. Its protein is CASSEWASGKETQYF.